These 29 T cell receptor beta chains share one sample of origin, sequenced in a study of CD8 T cell repertoires and HIV-1 epitope variants. Antigen specificity for these receptors is unknown. Only in-frame clones appear in the TCRdb table, and some are missing; sequencing was by immunoSEQ multiplex PCR. Of roughly 1,100 clones listed, around 70% are singletons. The specimen was cultured CD8+ T cells derived from PBMCs. These receptors all stem from a male donor with HIV.

V gene TRBV29-1 combines with J gene TRBJ2-3, with a possible D match to TRBD2 (6 bases). Between the trimmed V and J ends, which lost 2 bases and 0 bases, there was a span of 15 bases. CDR1 and CDR2 (germline): SQVTM, ANQGSEA. The CDR3 is 16 residues long. The DNA for the CDR3 is TGCAGCGTTGAACTTTGGAGCGGGCTTAGCACAGATACGCAGTATTTT. Its protein product is CSVELWSGLSTDTQYF.

The rearrangement joins TRBV9 to TRBJ2-5; 7 nucleotides match TRBD2. The CDR3 has 14 residues. Germline loops: CDR1 SGDLS, CDR2 YYNGEE. The V segment lost 2 bases and the J segment 5 bases; nucleotides outside the gene matches: 6. Here the CDR3 reads CASSVKFGGETQYF. CDR3 coding DNA: TGTGCCAGCAGCGTTAAATTCGGGGGGGAGACCCAGTACTTC. Based on the CDR3 plus reference TRBV9 and TRBJ2-5, the full variable domain is DSGVTQTPKHLITATGQRVTLRCSPRSGDLSVYWYQQSLDQGLQFLIQYYNGEERAKGNILERFSAQQFPDLHSELNLSSLELGDSALYFCASSVKFGGETQYFGPGTRLLVL.

This clone was seen more than once but under ten times. The chain has TRBV7-9 and TRBJ1-1; the D gene is possibly TRBD1 (6 bases). Trimming cost V 5 bases and J 5 bases, with 24 bases left between them. The CDR3 spans 17 residues. CDR1 SEHNR and CDR2 FQNEAQ come from the germline V gene (reference sequence). Here the CDR3 DNA reads TGTGCCAGCAGCCCCCGGGGGATGGGGGCATCGAGAACTGAAGCTTTCTTT. Translating it yields CASSPRGMGASRTEAFF.

The chain employs TRBV27 and TRBJ1-1, with D perhaps matching TRBD1 (5 bases). Germline assignment: CDR1 MNHEY and CDR2 SMNVEV (reference sequence). Between the trimmed V and J ends, which lost 2 bases and 5 bases, there was a span of 9 bases. CDR3 size: 13 residues. Here the CDR3 DNA reads TGTGCCAGCAGTTTAGGGGGAGGGACTGAAGCTTTCTTT. It codes for CASSLGGGTEAFF.

The genes are TRBV6-5 and TRBJ1-5; possible D gene TRBD1, 6 bases. The V gene's germline CDR1 is MNHEY and CDR2 SVGAGI. The germline V and J ends were trimmed by 5 bases and 5 bases, with 16 bases remaining between them. The CDR3 has 15 residues. The CDR3 DNA reads TGTGCCAGCAGTGGGGGGCAGGGGATACATCAGCCCCAGCATTTT. It is translated as CASSGGQGIHQPQHF.

This chain joins TRBV28 and TRBJ1-1, with a tentative D call TRBD1 (5 bases). The CDR3 contains 14 residues. V lost 7 bases and J 8 bases, leaving 20 bases between the germline ends. CDR1 and CDR2 from the germline V gene are MDHEN and SYDVKM. The CDR3 is CASTPGARVPEAFF. The DNA for the CDR3 is TGTGCCAGCACCCCTGGGGCACGGGTGCCCGAAGCTTTCTTT.

The rearrangement uses TRBV7-8 and TRBJ1-3; weak D call: TRBD1 (6 bases). Trimming removed 0 bases at V and 9 bases at J, with 15 bases between. CDR1 is SGHVS and CDR2 is FQNEAQ in the germline V gene. The CDR3 runs 15 residues. The CDR3 DNA follows: TGTGCCAGCAGCTTAGCCGGACAGTACTATGGCACCATATATTTT. Its translation is CASSLAGQYYGTIYF.

The V call is TRBV19, the J call TRBJ2-7, with 9 bases matching TRBD1. Germline CDR1 and CDR2: LNHDA and SQIVND (reference sequence). V shed 0 bases, J shed 7 bases, and the junction held 7 bases outside the gene matches. The CDR3 consists of 15 residues. The CDR3 spells CASSIDWTGVGEQYF. The DNA of the CDR3 is TGTGCCAGTAGTATAGACTGGACAGGGGTAGGTGAGCAGTACTTC.

In its sample, this clone was seen once. This chain uses TRBV5-1 with TRBJ2-5; tentatively, D is TRBD1 (6 bases). The CDR3 contains 15 residues. Germline lookup yields CDR1 SGHRS and CDR2 YFSETQ. Trimming stripped 0 bases from V and 4 bases from J, with 13 bases between. The CDR3 here is CASSLVSGEGETQYF. As DNA, the CDR3 is TGCGCCAGCAGCTTGGTCTCAGGGGAAGGAGAGACCCAGTACTTC. The full variable domain, in which reference TRBV5-1 and TRBJ2-5 provide the parts outside the CDR3, is KAGVTQTPRYLIKTRGQQVTLSCSPISGHRSVSWYQQTPGQGLQFLFEYFSETQRNKGNFPGRFSGRQFSNSRSEMNVSTLELGDSALYLCASSLVSGEGETQYFGPGTRLLVL.

The rearrangement joins TRBV29-1 to TRBJ2-7; 16 nucleotides match TRBD2. V was clipped by 4 bases and J by 7 bases; unmatched bases: 16. This CDR3 region has 18 residues. Germline-derived CDR1 and CDR2 are SQVTM and ANQGSEA. Here the CDR3 DNA reads TGCAGCGTTGCAAAATGGGGGACTAGCGGGAGGGGCCTAGGGGAGCAGTACTTC. Translating gives CSVAKWGTSGRGLGEQYF.

In this sample, this clone turned up once. The chain uses TRBV4-1 and TRBJ2-3; tentatively, D is TRBD2 (6 bases). Between the trimmed V and J ends, which lost 0 bases and 2 bases, there was a span of 15 bases. This CDR3 is 17 amino acids long. The germline CDR1 and CDR2 sequences are MGHRA and YSYEKL. CDR3 coding DNA: TGCGCCAGCAGCCAAGATCCCTGGGGACTCCCCACAGATACGCAGTATTTT. Residues: CASSQDPWGLPTDTQYF.

V and J are TRBV4-2 and TRBJ2-2; TRBD2 matches 8 bases. The CDR3 length is 18 residues. The V gene end was trimmed by 2 bases and the J gene end by 2 bases; junction bases not matched to a gene: 10. Germline CDR1 reads LGHNA; CDR2 reads YNFKEQ. The CDR3 DNA reads as TGTGCCAGCAGCCAATCCCCTATCGGGGGGGCCAACACCGGGGAGCTGTTTTTT. Translating gives CASSQSPIGGANTGELFF.

The chain joins TRBV4-1 to TRBJ1-2, with D uncertain. V was cut by 3 bases and J by 8 bases, with 10 bases left in between. Germline V gives CDR1 MGHRA, CDR2 YSYEKL. There are 12 residues in the CDR3. CDR3 protein: CASSQESLGYTF. CDR3 sequence (DNA): TGCGCCAGCAGCCAGGAGTCGTTGGGCTACACCTTC.

The CDR3, as DNA: TGTGCCAGCAGTTTCGTGGACACTGAAGCTTTCTTT. It yields the protein CASSFVDTEAFF. The chain has TRBV28 and TRBJ1-1, with D uncertain. The germline V gene has CDR1 MDHEN and CDR2 SYDVKM. This CDR3 spans 12 amino acids. Deletions cut 3 bases from V and 3 bases from J, with 5 bases between.

The V gene is TRBV28, the J gene TRBJ2-2, with a weak D call TRBD1 (6 bases). The ends were cut back, 3 bases at V and 4 bases at J, with 12 bases in the middle. This CDR3 is 15 amino acids long. Germline lookup yields CDR1 MDHEN and CDR2 SYDVKM. The CDR3 DNA follows: TGTGCCAGCAGTTTGCAGGGGAGTACCACCGGGGAGCTGTTTTTT. Amino acid sequence: CASSLQGSTTGELFF. Full variable domain (missing parts from reference TRBV28 and TRBJ2-2): DVKVTQSSRYLVKRTGEKVFLECVQDMDHENMFWYRQDPGLGLRLIYFSYDVKMKEKGDIPEGYSVSREKKERFSLILESASTNQTSMYLCASSLQGSTTGELFFGEGSRLTVL.

This sequence joins TRBV28 and TRBJ1-2; no reliable D call. This CDR3 has 14 residues. Germline V CDR1 and CDR2: MDHEN, SYDVKM. V dropped 1 base and J dropped 3 bases, with 9 bases sitting between them. For the CDR3, the DNA is TGTGCCAGCAGTTTATTGGAGGGAGACTATGGCTACACCTTC. It yields the protein CASSLLEGDYGYTF.

This chain connects TRBV21-1 to TRBJ1-2; the D call TRBD1 from the table was never checked on the DNA. TRBV21-1 is labeled a pseudogene. There are 18 residues in the CDR3. The CDR3: CASSPPKPGQVPNYGYTF. CDR3 nucleotides: TGTGCCAGCAGCCCCCCAAAGCCGGGACAGGTTCCTAACTATGGCTACACCTTC.

The V and J genes are TRBV7-9 and TRBJ2-6; the match to TRBD1 covers 7 bases. Looked up from germline, CDR1 is SEHNR and CDR2 is FQNEAQ (reference sequence). The CDR3 totals 12 residues. V lost 4 bases to trimming and J lost 14 bases; unmatched junction nucleotides: 5. As DNA, the CDR3 is TGTGCCAGCAGCTACACAGGGGTCCTCCTGACTTTC. Protein: CASSYTGVLLTF.

The chain is built from TRBV6-4 and TRBJ2-3; tentative D call: TRBD2 (5 bases). Germline V lookup: CDR1 MRHNA, CDR2 SNTAGT. The CDR3 is 15 residues long. The V end lost 4 bases, the J end lost 3 bases, and 14 bases lay between the germline ends. The CDR3 here is CASSGERAGTDTQYF. CDR3 nucleotides: TGTGCCAGCAGTGGGGAGAGGGCCGGGACAGATACGCAGTATTTT.

The J gene is TRBJ2-3, the V gene TRBV28; D possibly corresponds to TRBD1 (6 bases). CDR1 and CDR2 from the germline V gene are MDHEN and SYDVKM. The CDR3 is made up of 13 amino acids. With 4 bases removed from V and 4 bases from J, the gap between germline ends came to 9 bases. For the CDR3, the DNA is TGTGCCAGCAGTTGGACAGCCGCAGATACGCAGTATTTT. This sequence encodes CASSWTAADTQYF.

The chain links TRBV2 to TRBJ2-5, with D maybe TRBD2 (6 bases). In germline, CDR1 is SNHLY, CDR2 FYNNEI. The CDR3 loop spans 15 amino acids. Between the trimmed V and J ends, which lost 7 bases and 5 bases, there was a span of 20 bases. The CDR3 loop is CASTPTGGVGETQYF. The DNA of the CDR3 is TGTGCCAGCACGCCGACTGGAGGGGTCGGCGAGACCCAGTACTTC.

This clone showed up just a few times. V and J are TRBV28 and TRBJ1-2; no definite D call. V lost 5 bases to trimming and J lost 1 base, with 17 bases between them. This CDR3 comprises 16 residues. Germline loops: CDR1 MDHEN, CDR2 SYDVKM. CDR3 bases: TGTGCCAGCAGTCTCATGCCCCTGGACTATAACTATGGCTACACCTTC. This codes for CASSLMPLDYNYGYTF.

This clone has just a few counts. The rearrangement uses TRBV4-1 and TRBJ2-7; D not resolved. V lost 0 bases and J lost 0, with 9 bases in between. The CDR3 consists of 15 residues. The germline CDR1 and CDR2 sequences are MGHRA and YSYEKL. The CDR3 DNA sequence: TGCGCCAGCAGCCAAGACCGAGTCAGCTCCTACGAGCAGTACTTC. Translation gives CASSQDRVSSYEQYF.

The gene calls are TRBV28 and TRBJ2-1; 8 nucleotides match TRBD2. Germline CDR1 is MDHEN and CDR2 is SYDVKM. The trim removed 3 bases at V and 9 bases at J, leaving 7 bases unmatched. CDR3 size: 14 residues. In nucleotides, the CDR3 is TGTGCCAGCAGTTTTAGGGTAGCGGGGAGTGAGCAGTTCTTC. Translation gives CASSFRVAGSEQFF.

This rearrangement joins TRBV5-8 to TRBJ2-7, with D perhaps TRBD1 or TRBD2 (5 bases each). V gave up 2 bases and J gave up 4 bases, with 10 bases separating them. The germline gives CDR1 SGHTS, CDR2 YDEGEE. The CDR3 is 13 residues long. CDR3 nucleotide sequence: TGTGCCAGCAGCTTTGGGACGGTGTACGAGCAGTACTTC. Translation: CASSFGTVYEQYF.

This clone is large. V gene TRBV5-1 combines with J gene TRBJ1-2; D is unclear. The CDR3 runs 14 residues. The germline CDR1 and CDR2 sequences are SGHRS and YFSETQ. Trimming pared 3 bases from V and 0 bases from J, leaving 9 bases between. In DNA, the CDR3 is TGCGCCAGCAGCTCGCAGGAGACTAACTATGGCTACACCTTC. It specifies CASSSQETNYGYTF.

The chain joins TRBV19 to TRBJ2-7, with D tentatively TRBD2 (5 bases). Trimming removed 2 bases at V and 2 bases at J, with 10 bases between. Germline CDR1 and CDR2: LNHDA and SQIVND (reference sequence). The CDR3 is 14 residues long. CDR3 sequence (DNA): TGTGCCAGTAGTATAACCCTAGCTGCCTACGAGCAGTACTTC. Translated: CASSITLAAYEQYF.

This clone was counted once. CDR3 DNA: TGTGCCAGCAGTGGACGCGGGTTGAGCTCCTACGAGCAGTACTTC. Protein product: CASSGRGLSSYEQYF. The V and J genes are TRBV27 and TRBJ2-7, with a tentative D call TRBD2 (5 bases). Germline loops: CDR1 MNHEY, CDR2 SMNVEV (reference sequence). CDR3 length equals 15 residues. Trimming pared 5 bases from V and 0 bases from J, leaving 14 bases between.

The chain joins TRBV9 to TRBJ2-3; D is unresolved. The CDR3 length is 14 residues. Germline CDR1 SGDLS, CDR2 YYNGEE. The V end was cut by 0 bases, the J end by 2 bases, with 7 bases between. The CDR3 nucleotides are TGTGCCAGCAGCGTAGATGGAGCCACAGATACGCAGTATTTT. Translated, it gives CASSVDGATDTQYF. The full variable domain, its missing parts supplied by reference TRBV9 and TRBJ2-3, is DSGVTQTPKHLITATGQRVTLRCSPRSGDLSVYWYQQSLDQGLQFLIQYYNGEERAKGNILERFSAQQFPDLHSELNLSSLELGDSALYFCASSVDGATDTQYFGPGTRLTVL.